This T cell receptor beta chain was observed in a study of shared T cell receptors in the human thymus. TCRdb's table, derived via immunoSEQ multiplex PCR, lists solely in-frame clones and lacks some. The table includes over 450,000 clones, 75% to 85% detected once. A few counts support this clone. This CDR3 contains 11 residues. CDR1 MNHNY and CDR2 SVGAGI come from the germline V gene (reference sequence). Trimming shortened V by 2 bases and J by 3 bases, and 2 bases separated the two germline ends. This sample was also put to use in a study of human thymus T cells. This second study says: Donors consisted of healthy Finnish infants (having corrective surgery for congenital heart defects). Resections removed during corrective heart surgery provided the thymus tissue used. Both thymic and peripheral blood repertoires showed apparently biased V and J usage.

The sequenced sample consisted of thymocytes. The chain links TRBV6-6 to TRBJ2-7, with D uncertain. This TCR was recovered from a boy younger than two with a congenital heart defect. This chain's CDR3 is CASSYLYEQYF. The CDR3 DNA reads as TGTGCCAGCAGTTACCTCTACGAGCAGTACTTC.